This T cell receptor (beta chain) was retrieved from a study of blood T cell repertoires in COVID-19. Study details: Samples of COVID-19 (acute and convalescent) were obtained from the United States, Italy and Spain. The cDNA or gDNA used as material had been derived from T cells, B-cell-depleted T cells, or PBMCs.

Germline assignment: CDR1 KGHSH and CDR2 LQKENI. Trimming shortened V by 0 bases and J by 0 bases, and 10 bases separated the two germline ends. The CDR3 has 16 amino acids. Per the authors' pipeline: Estimates of nucleated cell counts were drawn from the amplification of reference gene primers. Libraries were prepared by immunoSEQ multiplex PCR; TCRdb keeps only in-frame clonotypes and omits some of them. The D gene and trimming were derived from the DNA, and the V and J assignments and clone size from that table. The table lists about 280,000 clones, about 89% of them singletons. The TCR comes from a middle-aged woman who had recovered from COVID-19. This sequence joins TRBV18 and TRBJ2-3, with a tentative D call TRBD2 (6 bases). The sample was peripheral blood. The CDR3 loop is CASSPPPSGSTDTQYF. The CDR3 coding sequence is TGTGCCAGCTCACCACCGCCCAGCGGGAGCACAGATACGCAGTATTTT.